These T cell receptor beta chains were read from a single sample in a study of blood T cell repertoires in COVID-19. Some clones are missing from TCRdb's copy, which holds only in-frame ones; the method was immunoSEQ multiplex PCR. Altogether approximately 170,000 clones are present, 65% to 85% being singletons, with the ten largest covering roughly 19%. The sample was peripheral blood. All receptors come from a woman in her 70s who had recovered from COVID-19. Each CDR3 is given with its conserved first and last residue. D genes are given only for firm matches. Only some rows state a clone size, as once, few, many or a class for expanded clones.

d_call j_call clone_size v_call cdr3_aa cdr3_nt
NA TRBJ1-2 NA TRBV6-6 CASSYARTAAGYTF TGTGCCAGCAGTTACGCGCGGACTGCAGCTGGCTACACCTTC
TRBD2 TRBJ2-5 NA TRBV3-1/TRBV3-2 CASSPVPSGGAPGTQYF TGTGCCAGCAGCCCCGTCCCTAGCGGGGGGGCCCCGGGGACCCAGTACTTC
NA TRBJ2-5 NA TRBV5-5 CASSQGPRGQETQYF TGTGCCAGCAGCCAGGGCCCCCGGGGGCAAGAGACCCAGTACTTC
NA TRBJ1-5 NA TRBV15 CATSRDRGQALGPQHF TGTGCCACCAGCAGAGACAGGGGCCAGGCCTTAGGGCCCCAGCATTTT
NA TRBJ1-6 NA TRBV25-1 CASTRGANNSPLHF TGTGCCAGCACCCGGGGGGCAAATAATTCACCCCTCCACTTT
NA TRBJ2-2 NA TRBV3-1/TRBV3-2 CASSQSGLGELFF TGTGCCAGCAGCCAATCAGGGCTCGGGGAGCTGTTTTTT
NA TRBJ2-5 NA TRBV2 CASSGGLWVQETQYF TGTGCCAGCAGTGGGGGGCTGTGGGTCCAAGAGACCCAGTACTTC
TRBD2 TRBJ2-5 NA TRBV3-1/TRBV3-2 CASSLGGGAETQYF TGTGCCAGCAGCCTCGGCGGGGGGGCAGAGACCCAGTACTTC
NA TRBJ2-7 NA TRBV6-6 CASSPGDNEQYF TGTGCCAGCAGCCCCGGCGACAACGAGCAGTACTTC
NA TRBJ1-2 NA TRBV24-1 CATSASKAGGVNGYTF TGTGCCACCAGTGCTTCCAAGGCGGGGGGGGTCAATGGCTACACCTTC
TRBD1 TRBJ1-1 NA TRBV5-1 CASTVTGLNTEAFF TGCGCCAGCACCGTGACAGGGCTGAACACTGAAGCTTTCTTT
TRBD1 TRBJ1-1 once TRBV28 CASSPPGQGARRNTEAFF TGTGCCAGCAGTCCCCCGGGACAGGGGGCTCGCCGGAACACTGAAGCTTTCTTT
NA TRBJ1-2 NA TRBV20-1 CSATVRNGYTF TGCAGTGCTACAGTTCGAAATGGCTACACCTTC
TRBD1 TRBJ1-2 NA TRBV19 CATRGQGANYGYTF TGTGCCACGCGGGGACAGGGAGCTAACTATGGCTACACCTTC
TRBD2 TRBJ2-7 NA TRBV3-1/TRBV3-2 CASSPGTSGHYEQYF TGTGCCAGCAGCCCTGGGACTAGCGGTCACTACGAGCAGTACTTC
NA TRBJ1-1 few TRBV5-1 CASSFADTEAFF TGCGCCAGCAGCTTCGCAGACACTGAAGCTTTCTTT
NA TRBJ1-3 NA TRBV5-1 CASSYREPNSGNTIYF TGCGCCAGCAGCTACAGGGAACCAAACTCTGGAAACACCATATATTTT
TRBD1 TRBJ2-7 NA TRBV7-9 CASSWGQRSYEQYF TGTGCCAGCAGCTGGGGACAGCGCTCCTACGAGCAGTACTTC
TRBD2 TRBJ2-5 NA TRBV5-1 CASSPGLAGFQETQYF TGCGCCAGCAGCCCGGGGCTAGCGGGGTTCCAAGAGACCCAGTACTTC
NA TRBJ1-2 NA TRBV15 CATSRDGGRYGYTF TGTGCCACCAGCAGAGATGGTGGGAGGTATGGCTACACCTTC
NA TRBJ2-7 NA TRBV30 CAWRAGSGPNFYEQYF TGTGCCTGGAGGGCGGGTAGCGGTCCAAACTTCTACGAGCAGTACTTC
TRBD1 TRBJ1-1 NA TRBV18 CASSPGQGAAEAFF TGTGCCAGCTCCCCGGGACAGGGGGCCGCTGAAGCTTTCTTT